A selection of T cell receptor beta chains follows, all from one sample in a study of T cells in Graves' hyperthyroidism and ophthalmopathy. Using its own MiXCR run on the multiplex PCR reads, TCRdb lists one record per CDR3 protein. The profile shows about 840,000 distinct CDR3 sequences, 38% of them singletons. Sequencing was carried out using blood. The receptors were sampled from a man between 18 and 29 years old with Graves' hyperthyroidism. The CDR3 runs from the conserved cysteine through the conserved F or W. A D gene is named only where the DNA matches it firmly. Clone size, where shown, is once, few, many, or a class for clones that have expanded.

cdr3_nt	cdr3_aa	v_call	d_call	j_call	clone_size
TGCGCCAGCAGCCTGGAAGCAGGGAGAGTCTACGAGCAGTACTTC	CASSLEAGRVYEQYF	TRBV5-1	-	TRBJ2-7	-
TGTGCCAGCAGCTTAGGCCTTGGGGGCTCGAAGACCCAGTACTTC	CASSLGLGGSKTQYF	TRBV7-2	-	TRBJ2-5	-
TGCAGTGCTAGACGGCAGCTGAACACCGGGGAGCTGTTTTTT	CSARRQLNTGELFF	TRBV20-1	-	TRBJ2-2	many
TGTGCCAGCAGCTTCGTTTGGCAGGGGGAGGAAACGAACACCGGGGGGCTGTTTTTT	CASSFVWQGEETNTGGLFF	TRBV7-6	-	TRBJ2-2	-
TGTGCCAGCAGCTTAGACGGGGGGGGCGACGAGCAGTACTTC	CASSLDGGGDEQYF	TRBV7-6	TRBD2	TRBJ2-7	-
TGTGCCATCAGTGAAGCGAGGGACAATCAGCCCCAGCATTTT	CAISEARDNQPQHF	TRBV10-3	-	TRBJ1-5	many
TGTGCCAGCAGTGAAGGCAGCCCTTCTTATGGCTACACCTTC	CASSEGSPSYGYTF	TRBV2	-	TRBJ1-2	many
TGTGCCAGCAGTTACTCGGCAGGGACCCTCGAGCAGTACTTC	CASSYSAGTLEQYF	TRBV10-3	-	TRBJ2-7	once
TGTGCCAGCAGCTCCCCCTCGACAGGGTACCAAGAGACCCAGTACTTC	CASSSPSTGYQETQYF	TRBV7-2	TRBD1	TRBJ2-5	-
TGTGCCAGCAGCTTCTTTGCAGGGGCTGGCGGGGAGCTGTTTTTT	CASSFFAGAGGELFF	TRBV7-2	-	TRBJ2-2	few
TGTGCCAGCAGTTACCCCGGGGGAGTGGGCACTGAAGCTTTCTTT	CASSYPGGVGTEAFF	TRBV6-5	-	TRBJ1-1	-
TGTGCCACCAGCAGGGAGCAAACTTCTGGGGCCAACGTCCTGACTTTC	CATSREQTSGANVLTF	TRBV15	-	TRBJ2-6	many
TGTGCCAGCATCCTCAGCCGACAGATCACCGAGCAGTACTTC	CASILSRQITEQYF	TRBV7-2	-	TRBJ2-7	-
TGTGCCAGCACCCAATCTGGGGGGCAAGAGACCCAGTACTTC	CASTQSGGQETQYF	TRBV7-2	-	TRBJ2-5	-
TGTGCCAGCAGCCCGAGGCGGGGACAGGGACAAGAGACCCAGTACTTC	CASSPRRGQGQETQYF	TRBV7-8	TRBD1	TRBJ2-5	-
TGTGCCAGCACCCCGAGGGGCAGCCCTGCATGGGGCTACACCTTC	CASTPRGSPAWGYTF	TRBV7-9	-	TRBJ1-2	many
TGTGCCAGCAGCCAAGCCTACTACGAGCAGTACTTC	CASSQAYYEQYF	TRBV7-3	-	TRBJ2-7	few
TGTGCCAGCAGTTACGGAGACAGGGACGAAACTGAAGCTTTCTTT	CASSYGDRDETEAFF	TRBV12-3/TRBV12-4	TRBD1	TRBJ1-1	-
TGTGCCAGCAGTTACGCGACAGGCGCAAACACTGAAGCTTTCTTT	CASSYATGANTEAFF	TRBV12-3/TRBV12-4	-	TRBJ1-1	-
TGTGCCAGCACCAAACCCACCTACGAGCAGTACTTC	CASTKPTYEQYF	TRBV2	-	TRBJ2-7	-
TGCAGCGTTGAAGTGTTATCAGCGGAAATTTCCTACGAGCAGTACTTC	CSVEVLSAEISYEQYF	TRBV29-1	-	TRBJ2-7	-
TGTGCCAGCAGCTTAGGCGTCACGGGGGAGCAGTTCTTC	CASSLGVTGEQFF	TRBV7-2	-	TRBJ2-1	-
TGTGCCAGCAGCCGTGCAAGCGGGGCCACCGGGGAGCTGTTTTTT	CASSRASGATGELFF	TRBV13	TRBD2	TRBJ2-2	-
TGTGCCAGCATACGGAACACTGAAGCTTTCTTT	CASIRNTEAFF	TRBV6-1	-	TRBJ1-1	many
TGTGCCAGCTCACCACCTAACAGTTACTACGAGCAGTACTTC	CASSPPNSYYEQYF	TRBV7-8	-	TRBJ2-7	-
TGTGCCATCAGCGTTGTCCGGGCAGGCTCCTACGAGCAGTACTTC	CAISVVRAGSYEQYF	TRBV10-3	-	TRBJ2-7	-
TGTGCCAGCAGCCCCCCCCTCGCGGGTCTCTCCTACGAGCAGTACTTC	CASSPPLAGLSYEQYF	TRBV12-3/TRBV12-4	-	TRBJ2-7	-
TGTGCCAGCAGTACGTACTCCGGGACTAGGTTTTACGAGCAGTACTTC	CASSTYSGTRFYEQYF	TRBV2	TRBD2	TRBJ2-7	-
TGTGCCAGCAGCCAAGTTTTTGGGGGGAATTCACCCCTCCACTTT	CASSQVFGGNSPLHF	TRBV3-1	-	TRBJ1-6	-
TGCGCCAGCAGCCAAGGGACAGGGGAGACTGAAGCTTTCTTT	CASSQGTGETEAFF	TRBV2	TRBD1	TRBJ1-1	many
TGCGCCAGCAGCTCCACGTCGACGGTAAACACTGAAGCTTTCTTT	CASSSTSTVNTEAFF	TRBV5-1	-	TRBJ1-1	-